A single sample gave rise to the 5 T cell receptor beta chains below, sequenced in a study of identifying expanded T cells in peripheral blood. Only in-frame clones appear in the TCRdb table, and some are missing; sequencing was by immunoSEQ multiplex PCR. The sample carries some 91,000 clones, about 91% recorded once. The sample taken for sequencing was blood. The receptors come from a person aged 18 to 75 in good health.

The chain employs TRBV19 and TRBJ1-5; D is perhaps TRBD1 (5 bases). Per the germline V gene, CDR1 is LNHDA and CDR2 is SQIVND (reference sequence). Trimming pared 3 bases from V and 4 bases from J, leaving 13 bases between. This CDR3 comprises 15 residues. CDR3 nucleotide sequence: TGTGCCAGTAGTATGGTACGGGGGGGGAATCAGCCCCAGCATTTT. Translation: CASSMVRGGNQPQHF.

The chain is built from TRBV7-8 and TRBJ2-7, with D perhaps TRBD1 (5 bases). Trimming cost V 3 bases and J 6 bases, with 27 bases left between them. The CDR3 is made up of 18 amino acids. CDR1 is SGHVS, CDR2 FQNEAQ, per germline. The CDR3 DNA is TGTGCCAGCAGCTTTCGTGGGGCCATGATGGGGTTTCCGGGCGAGCAGTACTTC. Its translation: CASSFRGAMMGFPGEQYF.

The V call is TRBV5-1, the J call TRBJ2-2; 11 bases agree with TRBD2. Losses at the gene ends were 0 bases for V and 4 bases for J; bases not matched to a gene: 2. The CDR3 sequence is 16 residues long. Germline values: CDR1 SGHRS, CDR2 YFSETQ. The CDR3 is CASSLDTSGGTGELFF. CDR3 DNA sequence: TGCGCCAGCAGCTTGGATACTAGCGGGGGCACCGGGGAGCTGTTTTTT.

V and J are TRBV2 and TRBJ2-7, with D perhaps matching TRBD2 (6 bases). This CDR3 is 15 amino acids long. Germline CDR1 is SNHLY and CDR2 is FYNNEI. V lost 1 base to trimming and J lost 0 bases, with 10 bases between them. The CDR3 DNA reads TGTGCCAGCAGTGAAGGGGGGGACGGCTCCTACGAGCAGTACTTC. Residues: CASSEGGDGSYEQYF.

The gene calls are TRBV7-8 and TRBJ2-5; 7 bases are a match to TRBD2. The CDR3 loop spans 14 amino acids. J lost 3 bases, V lost 0 bases, and 1 base had no gene match. From germline, CDR1 is SGHVS and CDR2 FQNEAQ. CDR3 nucleotide sequence: TGTGCCAGCAGCTTAGCGGCGGGGGAAGAGACCCAGTACTTC. The encoded protein is CASSLAAGEETQYF.